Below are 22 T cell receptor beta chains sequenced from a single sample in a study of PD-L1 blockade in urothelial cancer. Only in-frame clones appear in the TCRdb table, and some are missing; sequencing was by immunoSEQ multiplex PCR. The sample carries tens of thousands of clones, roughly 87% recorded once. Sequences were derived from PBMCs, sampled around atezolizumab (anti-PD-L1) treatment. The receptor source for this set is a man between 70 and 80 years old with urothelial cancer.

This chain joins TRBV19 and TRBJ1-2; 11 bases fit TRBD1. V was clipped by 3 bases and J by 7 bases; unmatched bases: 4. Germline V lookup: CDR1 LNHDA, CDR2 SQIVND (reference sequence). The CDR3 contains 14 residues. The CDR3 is CASSIGTGGFGYTF. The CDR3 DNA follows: TGTGCCAGTAGTATCGGGACAGGGGGTTTTGGCTACACCTTC.

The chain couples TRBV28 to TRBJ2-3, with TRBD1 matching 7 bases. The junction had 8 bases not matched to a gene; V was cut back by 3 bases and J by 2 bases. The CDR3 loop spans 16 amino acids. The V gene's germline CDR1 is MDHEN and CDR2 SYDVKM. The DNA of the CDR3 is TGTGCCAGCAGTTTGAAGGGACAGAAACCCACAGATACGCAGTATTTT. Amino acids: CASSLKGQKPTDTQYF.

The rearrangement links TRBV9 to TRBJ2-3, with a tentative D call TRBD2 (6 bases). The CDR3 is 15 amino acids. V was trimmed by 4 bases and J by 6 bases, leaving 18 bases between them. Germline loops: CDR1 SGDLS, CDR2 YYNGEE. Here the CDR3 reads CASSPLAEGGDTQYF. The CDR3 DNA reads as TGTGCCAGCAGCCCACTTGCGGAGGGTGGGGATACGCAGTATTTT.

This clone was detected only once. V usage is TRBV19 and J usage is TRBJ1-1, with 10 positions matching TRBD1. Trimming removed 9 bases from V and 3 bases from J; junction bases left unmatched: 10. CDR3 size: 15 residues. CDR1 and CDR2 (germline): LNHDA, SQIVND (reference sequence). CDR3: CASRDRGGVDTEAFF. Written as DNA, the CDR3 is TGTGCCAGCAGGGACAGGGGCGGAGTAGACACTGAAGCTTTCTTT.

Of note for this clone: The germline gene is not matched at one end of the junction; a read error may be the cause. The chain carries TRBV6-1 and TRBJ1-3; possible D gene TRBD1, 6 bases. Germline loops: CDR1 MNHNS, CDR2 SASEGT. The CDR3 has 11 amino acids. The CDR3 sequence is CASSVVGQGCF. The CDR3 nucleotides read TGTGCCAGCAGTGTCGTTGGGCAGGGGTGCTTT.

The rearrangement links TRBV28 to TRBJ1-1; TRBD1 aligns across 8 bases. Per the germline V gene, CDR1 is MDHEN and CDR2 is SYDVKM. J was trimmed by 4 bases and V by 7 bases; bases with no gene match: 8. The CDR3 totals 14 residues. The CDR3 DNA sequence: TGTGCCAGCACCATCGACAGGGGAGCCACTGAAGCTTTCTTT. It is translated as CASTIDRGATEAFF.

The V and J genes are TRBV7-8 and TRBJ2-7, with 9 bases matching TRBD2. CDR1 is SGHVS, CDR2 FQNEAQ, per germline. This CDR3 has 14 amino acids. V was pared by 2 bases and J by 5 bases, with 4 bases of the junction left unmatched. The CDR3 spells CASSLRTSDDEQYF. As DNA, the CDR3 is TGTGCCAGCAGCTTAAGGACTAGCGACGACGAGCAGTACTTC. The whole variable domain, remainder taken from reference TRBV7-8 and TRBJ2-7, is GAGVSQSPRYKVAKRGQDVALRCDPISGHVSLFWYQQALGQGPEFLTYFQNEAQLDKSGLPSDRFFAERPEGSVSTLKIQRTQQEDSAVYLCASSLRTSDDEQYFGPGTRLTVT.

The CDR3 nucleotides are TGTGCCAGCACCCTAGGACAGGGGGCATCAGATACGCAGTATTTT. Translating it yields CASTLGQGASDTQYF. The chain employs TRBV6-1 and TRBJ2-3; 11 nucleotides align to TRBD1. The germline V gene encodes CDR1 MNHNS and CDR2 SASEGT. J lost 4 bases, V lost 7 bases, and 7 bases had no gene match. This CDR3 contains 15 residues.

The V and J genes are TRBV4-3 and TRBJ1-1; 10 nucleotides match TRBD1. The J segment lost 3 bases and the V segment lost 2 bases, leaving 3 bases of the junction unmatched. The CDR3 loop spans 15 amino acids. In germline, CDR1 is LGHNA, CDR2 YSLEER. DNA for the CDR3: TGCGCCAGCAGCCAAACCGGGACAGGGGACACTGAAGCTTTCTTT. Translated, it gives CASSQTGTGDTEAFF.

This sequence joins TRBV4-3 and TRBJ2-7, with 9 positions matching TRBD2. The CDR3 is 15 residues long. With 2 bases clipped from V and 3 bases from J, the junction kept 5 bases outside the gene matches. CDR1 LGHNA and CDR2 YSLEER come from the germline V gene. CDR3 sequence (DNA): TGCGCCAGCAGCCAATTTAGCGGGGGCCTCTACGAGCAGTACTTC. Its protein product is CASSQFSGGLYEQYF.

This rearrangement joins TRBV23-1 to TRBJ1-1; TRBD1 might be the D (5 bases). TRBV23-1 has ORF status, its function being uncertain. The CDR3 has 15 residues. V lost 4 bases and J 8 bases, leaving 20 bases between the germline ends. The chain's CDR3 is CASSLSTGRVIEAFF. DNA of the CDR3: TGCGCCAGCAGTCTTAGTACAGGAAGGGTTATCGAAGCTTTCTTT.

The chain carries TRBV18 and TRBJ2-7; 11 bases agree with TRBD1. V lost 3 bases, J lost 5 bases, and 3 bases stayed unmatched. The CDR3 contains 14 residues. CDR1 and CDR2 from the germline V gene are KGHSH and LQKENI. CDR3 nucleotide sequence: TGTGCCAGCTCACCGGGACAGGGGGTCCACGAGCAGTACTTC. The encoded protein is CASSPGQGVHEQYF.

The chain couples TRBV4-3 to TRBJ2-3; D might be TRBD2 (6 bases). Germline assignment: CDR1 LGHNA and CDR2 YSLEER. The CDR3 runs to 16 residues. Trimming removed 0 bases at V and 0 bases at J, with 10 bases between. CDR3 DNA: TGCGCCAGCAGCCAAGATCGAAGCGGGAGCACAGATACGCAGTATTTT. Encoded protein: CASSQDRSGSTDTQYF.

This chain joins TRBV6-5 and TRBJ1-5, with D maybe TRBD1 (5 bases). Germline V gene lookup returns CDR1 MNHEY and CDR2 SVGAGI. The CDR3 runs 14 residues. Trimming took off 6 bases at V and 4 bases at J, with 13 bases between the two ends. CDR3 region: CASSPDSGNQPQHF. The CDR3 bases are TGTGCCAGCAGCCCTGACAGTGGGAATCAGCCCCAGCATTTT.

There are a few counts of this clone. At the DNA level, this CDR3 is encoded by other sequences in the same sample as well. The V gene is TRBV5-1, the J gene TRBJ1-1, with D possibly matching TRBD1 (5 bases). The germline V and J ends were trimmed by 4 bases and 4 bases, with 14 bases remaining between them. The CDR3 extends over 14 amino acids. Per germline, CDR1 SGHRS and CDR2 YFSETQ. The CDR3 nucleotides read TGCGCCAGCAGCACCGGCGGGAGGGGCACTGAAGCTTTCTTT. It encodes CASSTGGRGTEAFF.

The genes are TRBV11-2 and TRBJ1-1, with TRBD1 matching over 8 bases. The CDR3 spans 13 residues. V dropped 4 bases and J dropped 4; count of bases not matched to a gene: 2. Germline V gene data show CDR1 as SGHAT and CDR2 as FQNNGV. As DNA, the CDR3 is TGTGCCAGCAGCTGGACAGGGCCCACTGAAGCTTTCTTT. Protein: CASSWTGPTEAFF.

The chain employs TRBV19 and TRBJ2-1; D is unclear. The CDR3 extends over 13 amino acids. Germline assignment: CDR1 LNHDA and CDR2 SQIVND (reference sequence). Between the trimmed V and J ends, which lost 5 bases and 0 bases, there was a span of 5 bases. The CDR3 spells CASSLGSYNEQFF. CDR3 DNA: TGTGCCAGTAGTCTCGGCTCCTACAATGAGCAGTTCTTC.

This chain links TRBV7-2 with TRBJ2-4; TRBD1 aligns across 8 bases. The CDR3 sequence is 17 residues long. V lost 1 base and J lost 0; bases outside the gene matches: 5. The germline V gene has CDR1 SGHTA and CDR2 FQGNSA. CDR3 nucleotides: TGTGCCAGCAGCTTAGGGGGACAGGCCCTAGCCAAAAACATTCAGTACTTC. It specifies CASSLGGQALAKNIQYF.

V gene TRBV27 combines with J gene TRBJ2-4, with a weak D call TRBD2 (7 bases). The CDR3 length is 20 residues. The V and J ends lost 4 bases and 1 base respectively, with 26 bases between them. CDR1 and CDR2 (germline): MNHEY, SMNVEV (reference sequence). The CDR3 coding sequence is TGTGCCAGCAGTTCTAGAGGGGGGCCAAGAGGGGACTATGCCAAAAACATTCAGTACTTC. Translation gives CASSSRGGPRGDYAKNIQYF.

The CDR3 DNA reads as TGTGCCAGCAGTGATGCGGGGTACACTGAAGCTTTCTTT. Its protein is CASSDAGYTEAFF. This chain links TRBV25-1 with TRBJ1-1; D is unclear. V was cut by 3 bases and J by 3 bases, with 8 bases left in between. Germline V gene lookup returns CDR1 MGHDK and CDR2 SYGVNS. The CDR3 spans 13 residues.

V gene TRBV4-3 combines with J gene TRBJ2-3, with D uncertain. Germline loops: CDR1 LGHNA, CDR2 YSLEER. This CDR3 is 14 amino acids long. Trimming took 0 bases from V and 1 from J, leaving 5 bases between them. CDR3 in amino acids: CASSQDSRTDTQYF. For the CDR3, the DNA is TGCGCCAGCAGCCAAGATAGCCGCACAGATACGCAGTATTTT.

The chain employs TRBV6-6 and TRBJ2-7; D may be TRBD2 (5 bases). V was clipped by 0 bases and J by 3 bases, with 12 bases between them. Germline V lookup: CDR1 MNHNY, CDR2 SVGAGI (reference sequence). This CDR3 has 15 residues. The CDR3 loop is CASSYSTGFGYEQYF. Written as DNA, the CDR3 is TGTGCCAGCAGTTACTCGACGGGGTTCGGCTACGAGCAGTACTTC.